This T cell receptor beta chain was documented in a study of blood T cell repertoires in COVID-19. Study at large: In each case, the material was cDNA or gDNA derived from T cells, B-cell-depleted T cells, or PBMCs.

Profiled with immunoSEQ multiplex PCR; TCRdb holds only in-frame clones, not every one. The sample consists of 300,000 or so clones, 90% of them appearing once. CDR3 size: 14 residues. The germline V gene has CDR1 MNHNY and CDR2 SVGAGI (reference sequence). Trimming removed 2 bases from V and 3 bases from J, with 10 bases in between. The genes are TRBV6-6 and TRBJ1-1, with D uncertain. The receptor was derived from a woman between 40 and 50 years old with acute or convalescent COVID-19. The material sequenced was peripheral blood. The CDR3 DNA is TGTGCCAGCAGTTACAGCGGGCGGGACACTGAAGCTTTCTTT. This translates into CASSYSGRDTEAFF.